The clone carrying this T cell receptor beta chain was detected many times. This specimen comes from a study of response to subunit inactivated influenza vaccine. From the RT-PCR reads, TCRdb called clonotypes with MiXCR, one entry per CDR3 protein. The sample contains about 540,000 distinct CDR3 sequences, approximately 24% of which appear only once. The V gene's germline CDR1 is SGHRS and CDR2 YFSETQ. V was clipped by 3 bases and J by 1 base, with 7 bases between them. The CDR3 is made up of 14 amino acids. In addition, the sample was reused for a study of T cells expressing NK-cell markers. That source reports: Synthesis of TCR beta cDNA relied on 5'RACE template switching carrying UMIs. Sorted T-cell subsets CD3+CD56+NKG2C+, CD3+CD56+NKG2C- and CD3+CD56-NKG2C+ were TCR beta-sequenced. NKG2C+ dominant clonotypes from over five donors made up roughly 1.0-7.0% of CD8+ T cells. In several donors, these clonotypes also led the CD3+CD56-NKG2C+ fraction.

The clonotype comes from a man over 45 who received an inactivated influenza vaccine. The sample here was CD4+ T cells sorted from PBMCs, taken about 12 days after vaccination. The V call is TRBV5-1, the J call TRBJ2-2; D is perhaps TRBD1 (5 bases). Here the CDR3 DNA reads TGCGCCAGCAGCTCCCAGGGGAACACCGGGGAGCTGTTTTTT. It encodes CASSSQGNTGELFF.